These 10 T cell receptor beta chains share one sample of origin, sequenced in a study of CDR3 diversity in severe acne. TCRdb ran MiXCR on the PCR reads and lists one entry per CDR3 protein. The sample includes tens of thousands of distinct CDR3 sequences, 45% to 55% of them seen just once. Sequenced sample: blood. The source is a male donor in good health, without acne.

This rearrangement joins TRBV29-1 to TRBJ1-2, with TRBD1 matching 7 bases. The CDR3 spans 16 residues. The V segment lost 4 bases and the J segment 3 bases; nucleotides outside the gene matches: 14. The germline V gene has CDR1 SQVTM and CDR2 ANQGSEA. The CDR3 DNA follows: TGCAGCGTTGGTGGAGGGAGAGGACAGGTGGACTATGGCTACACCTTC. Protein: CSVGGGRGQVDYGYTF.

The genes are TRBV9 and TRBJ2-5, with 9 bases lining up with TRBD1. Trimming cost V 0 bases and J 1 base; bases outside gene matches: 4. Germline-derived CDR1 and CDR2 are SGDLS and YYNGEE. The CDR3 spans 16 residues. CDR3 sequence reads: CASSVEGTGIQETQYF. In nucleotides, the CDR3 is TGTGCCAGCAGCGTAGAGGGGACAGGGATCCAAGAGACCCAGTACTTC.

The chain combines TRBV7-9 with TRBJ2-2; 7 bases fit TRBD1. Unmatched junction bases numbered 6, after V lost 8 bases and J lost 0 bases. The CDR3 spans 15 residues. Germline CDR1 and CDR2: SEHNR and FQNEAQ (reference sequence). CDR3 DNA sequence: TGTGCCAGCGGTTCCGGGACAGCGAACACCGGGGAGCTGTTTTTT. It codes for CASGSGTANTGELFF.

This clonotype was observed at least ten times. This rearrangement joins TRBV18 to TRBJ2-7; D remains ambiguous. Germline CDR1 and CDR2: KGHSH and LQKENI. V was trimmed by 0 bases and J by 5 bases, leaving 11 bases between them. The CDR3 length is 14 residues. CDR3 DNA: TGTGCCAGCTCACCACCGGCCCGTCCGGACGAGCAGTACTTC. Translating gives CASSPPARPDEQYF.

Details on this clonotype: This CDR3 is missing its conserved last phenylalanine or tryptophan, likely due to a read error. No DNA is shown, since the ends of the CDR3 on it are uncertain; the CDR3 is the one TCRdb lists. This chain connects TRBV6-5 to TRBJ1-6; TRBD1, the table's D call, was not compared with the DNA. CDR1 is MNHEY and CDR2 is SVGAGI in the germline V gene. Ends included, the CDR3 has 14 residues. CDR3 amino acids: CASSLQGPNSPLQS.

The genes are TRBV19 and TRBJ1-1; possible D gene TRBD1, 6 bases. Trimming took 3 bases from V and 3 from J, leaving 14 bases between them. The germline gives CDR1 LNHDA, CDR2 SQIVND (reference sequence). The CDR3 contains 15 residues. This CDR3 reads CASSIQGLGDTEAFF. The CDR3 DNA reads TGTGCCAGTAGTATTCAGGGGCTGGGGGACACTGAAGCTTTCTTT.

V is TRBV20-1 and J is TRBJ2-7; a possible D gene is TRBD2 (6 bases). Between the trimmed V and J ends, which lost 5 bases and 4 bases, there was a span of 15 bases. CDR1 DFQATT and CDR2 SNEGSKA come from the germline V gene (reference sequence). The CDR3 has 13 amino acids. CDR3 loop: CSALVAEGYEQYF. CDR3 DNA: TGCAGTGCTCTTGTAGCGGAGGGGTACGAGCAGTACTTC.

The rearrangement uses TRBV20-1 and TRBJ1-3; D not certain. This CDR3 comprises 15 residues. Germline-derived CDR1 and CDR2 are DFQATT and SNEGSKA (reference sequence). Trimming pared 3 bases from V and 1 base from J, leaving 13 bases between. This CDR3 is CSARNARRSGNTIYF. The CDR3, as DNA: TGCAGTGCTAGGAATGCGCGCAGGTCTGGAAACACCATATATTTT.

This chain joins TRBV7-2 and TRBJ2-1; 11 bases map to TRBD2. This CDR3 region has 15 residues. Germline CDR1 and CDR2: SGHTA and FQGNSA. V trimming: 4 bases; J trimming: 9 bases; junction bases outside the gene matches: 8. The DNA for the CDR3 is TGTGCCAGCAGCTGGGGTAGCGGGGGGGCCACTGAGCAGTTCTTC. It codes for CASSWGSGGATEQFF. The full variable domain, with the rest looked up from reference TRBV7-2 and TRBJ2-1, is GAGVSQSPSNKVTEKGKDVELRCDPISGHTALYWYRQSLGQGLEFLIYFQGNSAPDKSGLPSDRFSAERTGGSVSTLTIQRTQQEDSAVYLCASSWGSGGATEQFFGPGTRLTVL.

This clonotype showed up many times. V and J are TRBV10-3 and TRBJ1-2; no clear D gene. Germline V gene data show CDR1 as ENHRY and CDR2 as SYGVKD. The CDR3 extends over 13 amino acids. V lost 2 bases to trimming and J lost 4 bases, with 8 bases between them. CDR3 amino acids: CAISEGGIYGYTF. For the CDR3, the DNA is TGTGCCATCAGTGAGGGCGGCATCTATGGCTACACCTTC.